Below are 8 T cell receptor beta chains sequenced from a single sample in a study of blood T cell repertoires in COVID-19. Sequencing used immunoSEQ multiplex PCR; TCRdb keeps in-frame clones, though not all of them. The sample has a few hundred thousand clones, nearly 90% seen once; the top ten hold more than 0.55%. Sample: peripheral blood. Every receptor here comes from a human donor in a cohort sampled during active COVID-19.

The rearrangement joins TRBV7-2 to TRBJ2-2, with D perhaps matching TRBD2 (5 bases). The CDR3 has 13 amino acids. V was clipped by 3 bases and J by 5 bases, with 7 bases between them. The germline gives CDR1 SGHTA, CDR2 FQGNSA. CDR3 DNA sequence: TGTGCCAGCAGCTTCCGGAGGACCGGGGAGCTGTTTTTT. Translating it yields CASSFRRTGELFF.

The chain carries TRBV7-9 and TRBJ2-7; no reliable D call. Trimming left V 1 base short and J 7 bases short, with 8 bases between. CDR3 length equals 12 residues. Germline lookup yields CDR1 SEHNR and CDR2 FQNEAQ (reference sequence). CDR3 DNA sequence: TGTGCCAGCAGCTTAGGAGTCATAGAGCAGTACTTC. Its protein product is CASSLGVIEQYF.

V usage is TRBV19 and J usage is TRBJ1-1, with D possibly matching TRBD1 (6 bases). Deletions cut 5 bases from V and 5 bases from J, with 15 bases between. The CDR3 consists of 14 residues. Germline V gives CDR1 LNHDA, CDR2 SQIVND (reference sequence). The CDR3 reads CASSPRRGGTEAFF. The CDR3 region has the DNA TGTGCCAGTAGTCCCCGTAGGGGGGGGACTGAAGCTTTCTTT.

The chain links TRBV6-2 or TRBV6-3 to TRBJ2-2; 9 bases agree with TRBD2. CDR3 size: 15 residues. The V gene's germline CDR1 is MNHEY and CDR2 SVGEGT. V lost 4 bases to trimming and J lost 5 bases; unmatched junction nucleotides: 5. CDR3 coding DNA: TGTGCCAGCAGTTTTAGCGGGAGTGGGACCGGGGAGCTGTTTTTT. Translated, it gives CASSFSGSGTGELFF.

The chain combines TRBV27 with TRBJ2-1; 15 bases agree with TRBD2. CDR1 and CDR2 (germline): MNHEY, SMNVEV (reference sequence). The trim removed 5 bases at V and 8 bases at J, leaving 4 bases unmatched. This CDR3 region has 15 residues. This CDR3 reads CASSAGTSGRYEQFF. In nucleotides, the CDR3 is TGTGCCAGCAGTGCCGGGACTAGCGGGAGGTATGAGCAGTTCTTC.

This rearrangement joins TRBV7-2 to TRBJ2-5; 7 bases are shared with TRBD2. Germline V gives CDR1 SGHTA, CDR2 FQGNSA. V shed 1 base and J 5 bases; nucleotides not matched to a gene: 13. The CDR3 spans 17 residues. CDR3 residues: CASSLVPSGAEGETQYF. DNA of the CDR3: TGTGCCAGCAGCTTAGTGCCTAGCGGAGCCGAGGGGGAGACCCAGTACTTC. The variable domain in full, with the rest retrieved from reference TRBV7-2 and TRBJ2-5, is GAGVSQSPSNKVTEKGKDVELRCDPISGHTALYWYRQSLGQGLEFLIYFQGNSAPDKSGLPSDRFSAERTGGSVSTLTIQRTQQEDSAVYLCASSLVPSGAEGETQYFGPGTRLLVL.

The chain recombines TRBV4-1 with TRBJ2-6; D call uncertain. V was trimmed by 3 bases and J by 2 bases, leaving 5 bases between them. Per the germline V gene, CDR1 is MGHRA and CDR2 is YSYEKL. The CDR3 consists of 14 residues. In nucleotides, the CDR3 is TGCGCCAGCAGCCAGGGCCCTGGGGCCAACGTCCTGACTTTC. Translation gives CASSQGPGANVLTF.

This clone was detected once. The CDR3 here is CASSVAGTDTQYF. The CDR3 DNA follows: TGTGCCAGCAGCGTAGCGGGCACAGATACGCAGTATTTT. The chain links TRBV13 to TRBJ2-3, with D perhaps matching TRBD2 (6 bases). CDR3 length equals 13 residues. From germline, CDR1 is PRHDT and CDR2 FYEKMQ (reference sequence). V was cut by 5 bases and J by 1 base, with 7 bases left in between.